This T cell receptor (beta chain) comes out of a study of blood T cell repertoires in COVID-19. For the study at large: Donors in the United States, Italy and Spain gave samples during acute or convalescent COVID-19. T cells, B-cell-depleted T cells, or PBMCs provided the cDNA or gDNA that served as material.

Original handling: Amplification with reference gene primers provided the estimates of nucleated cell counts. Produced via immunoSEQ multiplex PCR; TCRdb's table is partial and in-frame only. The V and J calls and clone size come from that table; D and trimming were worked out from the DNA. The table records about 250,000 clones, about 86% of them present only once. Trimming removed 3 bases at V and 5 bases at J, with 18 bases between. This CDR3 has 15 residues. Germline loops: CDR1 SGHKS, CDR2 YYEKEE (reference sequence). The source material was peripheral blood. V is TRBV5-5 and J is TRBJ2-7; tentative D call: TRBD2 (6 bases). This TCR came from a man aged 40-55 years with active or convalescent COVID-19. The CDR3 loop is CASSSRMGGNNEQYF. Here the CDR3 DNA reads TGTGCCAGCAGCTCAAGGATGGGGGGAAATAACGAGCAGTACTTC.